This passage covers 13 T cell receptor beta chains from one sample sequenced in a study of blood T cells in healthy people across ages. With a J-beta primer mix and a sample-barcoded 5' primer, a second PCR ran about 7 to 11 cycles. TCRdb reprocessed the 5' RACE reads with MiXCR, giving one entry per CDR3 protein. Seen here are roughly 800,000 distinct CDR3 sequences, 58% observed once, and the top ten hold around 20%. Source material: blood. These TCRs come from a young man in good health.

This clonotype occurred a few times. The rearrangement links TRBV7-2 to TRBJ1-5; possibly TRBD1 for D (6 bases). Trimming took off 4 bases at V and 6 bases at J, with 10 bases between the two ends. Germline V gene lookup returns CDR1 SGHTA and CDR2 FQGNSA. The CDR3 spans 13 residues. Here the CDR3 reads CASSSGQIQPQHF. CDR3 DNA sequence: TGTGCCAGCAGCTCAGGACAGATTCAGCCCCAGCATTTT.

The rearrangement links TRBV10-3 to TRBJ1-1; tentative D call: TRBD1 (5 bases). The V end was cut by 5 bases, the J end by 10 bases, with 17 bases between. From germline, CDR1 is ENHRY and CDR2 SYGVKD. This CDR3 contains 13 residues. This chain's CDR3 is CAISRDVEIGAFF. The CDR3 DNA follows: TGTGCCATCAGTAGGGACGTAGAGATTGGAGCTTTCTTT.

This rearrangement joins TRBV15 to TRBJ2-4, with D possibly being TRBD1 (6 bases). The closer fit of TRBJ2-7 to the DNA end suggests the J call may be wrong. Germline V gives CDR1 LNHNV, CDR2 YYDKDF (reference sequence). The CDR3 totals 15 residues. The CDR3 sequence: CATSRDRIPSREQYF. Here the CDR3 DNA reads TGTGCCACCAGCAGGGACAGAATCCCCTCCCGCGAGCAGTACTTC.

This clonotype was observed a handful of times. The chain joins TRBV27 to TRBJ1-2; 7 bases match TRBD1. Germline assignment: CDR1 MNHEY and CDR2 SMNVEV (reference sequence). The CDR3 is 14 amino acids. V gave up 6 bases and J gave up 7 bases; unmatched junction bases: 11. The CDR3 DNA reads TGTGCCAGCAGAGACGGACAGGCTAAAGGTGGCTACACCTTC. It translates to CASRDGQAKGGYTF.

V gene TRBV12-3 or TRBV12-4 combines with J gene TRBJ2-5; perhaps D is TRBD1 or TRBD2 (5 bases each). CDR3 size: 16 residues. V lost 6 bases, J lost 11 bases, and 28 bases lay in between. The CDR3 spells CASSPGTQEGLDEQYF. The CDR3 DNA is TGTGCCAGCAGCCCCGGGACCCAAGAAGGGCTGGATGAGCAGTACTTC.

The chain carries TRBV29-1 and TRBJ2-1; 7 positions match TRBD1. J was trimmed by 3 bases and V by 6 bases; bases with no gene match: 5. This CDR3 spans 13 amino acids. Per germline, CDR1 SQVTM and CDR2 ANQGSEA. The CDR3 DNA sequence: TGCAGCGTAGGGACAGCGAACTACAATGAGCAGTTCTTC. This sequence encodes CSVGTANYNEQFF.

This chain uses TRBV6-2 or TRBV6-3 with TRBJ1-5; TRBD1 agrees at 8 bases. Germline loops: CDR1 MNHEY, CDR2 SVGEGT. This CDR3 spans 14 amino acids. Trimming removed 3 bases from V and 4 bases from J; junction bases left unmatched: 2. CDR3 in DNA: TGTGCCAGCAGTTATCAGGGGGCAAATCAGCCCCAGCATTTT. Its protein product is CASSYQGANQPQHF.

This clonotype was counted between two and nine times. The CDR3 DNA follows: TGCAGTGCTAGTCCCATGACAGAGACCCAGTACTTC. Protein sequence: CSASPMTETQYF. This sequence joins TRBV20-1 and TRBJ2-5; the D is unclear. CDR3 size: 12 residues. Germline loops: CDR1 DFQATT, CDR2 SNEGSKA (reference sequence). The V and J ends lost 3 bases and 4 bases respectively, with 9 bases between them.

This clonotype was seen more than once but under ten times. The gene calls are TRBV20-1 and TRBJ2-1; no clear D gene. Germline CDR1 reads DFQATT; CDR2 reads SNEGSKA (reference sequence). The CDR3 loop spans 11 amino acids. Trimming took off 5 bases at V and 5 bases at J, with 7 bases between the two ends. CDR3 protein: CSAVLNNEQFF. Here the CDR3 DNA reads TGCAGTGCTGTCTTAAACAATGAGCAGTTCTTC.

This sequence joins TRBV5-1 and TRBJ2-3; D gene unclear. The germline gives CDR1 SGHRS, CDR2 YFSETQ. The CDR3 is made up of 12 amino acids. Trimming left V 7 bases short and J 3 bases short, with 9 bases between. DNA for the CDR3: TGCGCCAGCGTCGAAAAAACAGATACGCAGTATTTT. Encoded protein: CASVEKTDTQYF.

The gene calls are TRBV6-5 and TRBJ1-2; tentative D call: TRBD1 (6 bases). The CDR3 length is 15 residues. V lost 5 bases and J 2 bases, leaving 15 bases between the germline ends. CDR1 is MNHEY, CDR2 SVGAGI, per germline. The CDR3 DNA sequence: TGTGCCAGCAGTCTTTCCCGGACAGAGAACTATGGCTACACCTTC. The encoded protein is CASSLSRTENYGYTF.

This clonotype has only a few counts. The chain uses TRBV18 and TRBJ2-5; D not certain. The CDR3 covers 12 residues. V shed 1 base and J shed 5 bases, with 5 bases lying between them. Germline lookup yields CDR1 KGHSH and CDR2 LQKENI. The CDR3: CASSPRTETQYF. CDR3 DNA sequence: TGTGCCAGCTCACCACGAACGGAGACCCAGTACTTC.

This clonotype was counted only a few times. The rearrangement links TRBV4-1 to TRBJ2-1, with 10 bases fitting TRBD2. This CDR3 comprises 16 residues. The germline gives CDR1 MGHRA, CDR2 YSYEKL. V dropped 2 bases and J dropped 7; count of bases not matched to a gene: 8. CDR3 bases: TGCGCCAGCAGCCAAAATACAGCGGGGGGGTATAATGAGCAGTTCTTC. Protein: CASSQNTAGGYNEQFF.